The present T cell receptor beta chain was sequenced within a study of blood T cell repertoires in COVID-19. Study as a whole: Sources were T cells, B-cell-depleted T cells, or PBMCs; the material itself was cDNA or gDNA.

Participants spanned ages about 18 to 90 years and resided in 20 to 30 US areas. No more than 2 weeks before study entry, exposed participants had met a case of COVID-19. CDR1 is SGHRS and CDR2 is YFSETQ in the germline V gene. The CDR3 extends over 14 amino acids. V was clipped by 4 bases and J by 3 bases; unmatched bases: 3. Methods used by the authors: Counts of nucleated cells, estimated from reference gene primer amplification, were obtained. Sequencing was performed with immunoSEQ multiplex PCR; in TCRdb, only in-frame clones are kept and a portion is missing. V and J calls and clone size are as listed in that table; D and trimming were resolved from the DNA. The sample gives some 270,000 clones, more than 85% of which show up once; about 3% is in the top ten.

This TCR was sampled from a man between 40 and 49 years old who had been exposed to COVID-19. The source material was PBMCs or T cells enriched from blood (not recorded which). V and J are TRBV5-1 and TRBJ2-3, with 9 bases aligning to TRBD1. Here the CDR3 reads CASSRDRVTDTQYF. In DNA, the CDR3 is TGCGCCAGCAGCCGGGACAGGGTTACAGATACGCAGTATTTT.